This T cell receptor (beta chain) derives from a study of blood T cell repertoires in COVID-19. In the original workflow: Scientists estimated how many nucleated cells there were by amplifying reference gene primers. TCRdb keeps only in-frame clones here, not all; method: immunoSEQ multiplex PCR. Clone size and the V and J calls come from that table; the DNA yielded D and trimming. The sample lists 240,000 or so clones, around 83% occurring once. Per the germline V gene, CDR1 is SGHKS and CDR2 is YYEKEE (reference sequence). The V gene end was trimmed by 0 bases and the J gene end by 7 bases; junction bases not matched to a gene: 12. The CDR3 consists of 17 residues.

This TCR came from a man aged 25 to 45 who had recovered from COVID-19. Sequenced material: peripheral blood. V gene TRBV5-5 combines with J gene TRBJ2-1; the match to TRBD2 covers 8 bases. In DNA form, the CDR3 reads TGTGCCAGCAGCTTGGTCCCGCGGGGGGCTATCGTAAATGAGCAGTTCTTC. Translated: CASSLVPRGAIVNEQFF.